The 19 T cell receptor beta chains reported below all come from one sample, sequenced in a study of cytomegalovirus exposure and HLA in healthy donors. Clones were sequenced by immunoSEQ multiplex PCR, and TCRdb holds only the in-frame ones, with some missing. The table includes hundreds of thousands of clones, about nine tenths detected once. The sample comprised PBMCs. These receptors originate from a woman under 30 in good health and CMV-seronegative.

This rearrangement joins TRBV6-1 to TRBJ2-2, with D perhaps matching TRBD2 (5 bases). This CDR3 is 12 amino acids long. Deletions cut 9 bases from V and 2 bases from J, with 7 bases between. The germline gives CDR1 MNHNS, CDR2 SASEGT. The CDR3 DNA follows: TGTGCCAGTAGCGATAACACCGGGGAGCTGTTTTTT. Translated: CASSDNTGELFF.

The chain couples TRBV5-1 to TRBJ2-7; the match to TRBD1 covers 7 bases. Unmatched junction bases numbered 9, after V lost 4 bases and J lost 2 bases. The CDR3 sequence is 15 residues long. Germline V gene lookup returns CDR1 SGHRS and CDR2 YFSETQ. The chain's CDR3 is CASSQGVGAPYEQYF. The CDR3 DNA reads TGCGCCAGCAGCCAGGGGGTCGGGGCGCCCTACGAGCAGTACTTC. The whole variable domain, filled in from reference TRBV5-1 and TRBJ2-7, reads KAGVTQTPRYLIKTRGQQVTLSCSPISGHRSVSWYQQTPGQGLQFLFEYFSETQRNKGNFPGRFSGRQFSNSRSEMNVSTLELGDSALYLCASSQGVGAPYEQYFGPGTRLTVT.

The chain has TRBV28 and TRBJ2-1; D is uncertain. Germline-derived CDR1 and CDR2 are MDHEN and SYDVKM. The CDR3 consists of 16 residues. V was pared by 5 bases and J by 0 bases, with 14 bases between. Here the CDR3 reads CASSPVAGRSYNEQFF. CDR3 nucleotides: TGTGCCAGCAGTCCGGTGGCAGGTCGCTCCTACAATGAGCAGTTCTTC.

The V and J genes are TRBV10-3 and TRBJ2-1; D possibly corresponds to TRBD1 (6 bases). The germline CDR1 and CDR2 sequences are ENHRY and SYGVKD. The CDR3 is made up of 12 amino acids. V shed 3 bases and J shed 9 bases, with 9 bases lying between them. CDR3: CAISDEGVEQFF. In DNA form, the CDR3 reads TGTGCCATCAGTGATGAGGGGGTTGAGCAGTTCTTC.

This clone was seen only a few times. The gene calls are TRBV5-4 and TRBJ2-6, with D possibly being TRBD1 (5 bases). The germline V gene encodes CDR1 SGHNT and CDR2 YYREEE (reference sequence). The CDR3 spans 15 residues. V was shortened by 4 bases and J by 0 bases, with 8 bases between the two germline ends. This chain's CDR3 is CASSPDSSGANVLTF. CDR3 in DNA: TGTGCCAGCAGCCCAGACAGCTCTGGGGCCAACGTCCTGACTTTC.

This chain uses TRBV5-1 with TRBJ1-1, with 7 bases aligning to TRBD1. This CDR3 contains 16 residues. Germline loops: CDR1 SGHRS, CDR2 YFSETQ. Trimming at V came to 4 bases and at J to 4 bases, leaving 13 bases not matched to a gene. CDR3 protein: CASSLAKGARGTEAFF. DNA for the CDR3: TGCGCCAGCAGCCTGGCTAAGGGGGCTAGGGGCACTGAAGCTTTCTTT.

This clone was seen a single time. The chain has TRBV19 and TRBJ1-5; D is unresolved. V was trimmed by 6 bases and J by 0 bases, leaving 12 bases between them. The CDR3 length is 15 residues. Germline V gene data show CDR1 as LNHDA and CDR2 as SQIVND (reference sequence). The CDR3 loop is CASSLLGGSNQPQHF. DNA of the CDR3: TGTGCCAGTAGCCTGCTGGGAGGTAGCAATCAGCCCCAGCATTTT.

The chain combines TRBV9 with TRBJ2-3; D is uncertain. The CDR3 loop spans 12 amino acids. Germline CDR1 SGDLS, CDR2 YYNGEE. Deletions cut 0 bases from V and 5 bases from J, with 4 bases between. CDR3 region: CASSVVVDTQYF. In nucleotides, the CDR3 is TGTGCCAGCAGCGTAGTCGTAGATACGCAGTATTTT.

This clone was found once. The gene calls are TRBV7-8 and TRBJ2-7, with D unresolved. Trimming cost V 5 bases and J 2 bases, with 16 bases left between them. Germline V gives CDR1 SGHVS, CDR2 FQNEAQ. The CDR3 covers 15 residues. For the CDR3, the DNA is TGTGCCAGCAGCCCAATGGTCTACGTCGCCTACGAGCAGTACTTC. Amino acid sequence: CASSPMVYVAYEQYF.

This clone was counted a single time. The chain couples TRBV28 to TRBJ1-1, with D hard to call. V was trimmed by 5 bases and J by 0 bases, leaving 13 bases between them. The length of the CDR3 is 15 residues. From germline, CDR1 is MDHEN and CDR2 SYDVKM. The CDR3 coding sequence is TGTGCCAGCAGTCCACCGACTGTGATGAACACTGAAGCTTTCTTT. This translates into CASSPPTVMNTEAFF.

V is TRBV6-5 and J is TRBJ2-1, with 7 bases identical to TRBD1. V lost 8 bases to trimming and J lost 7 bases; unmatched junction nucleotides: 11. The CDR3 length is 14 residues. Per germline, CDR1 MNHEY and CDR2 SVGAGI. The chain's CDR3 is CASASGTESNEQFF. Written as DNA, the CDR3 is TGTGCCAGCGCATCCGGGACAGAGAGTAATGAGCAGTTCTTC.

This clone was detected only once. The chain joins TRBV27 to TRBJ2-2; 7 positions match TRBD1. CDR1 and CDR2 (germline): MNHEY, SMNVEV (reference sequence). J gave up 5 bases and V 6 bases, and 9 bases lay outside the gene matches. The CDR3 loop spans 15 amino acids. In nucleotides, the CDR3 is TGTGCCAGCAGAGAACAGGGGCTGGTGACCGGGGAGCTGTTTTTT. Translating it yields CASREQGLVTGELFF.

J is TRBJ2-3 and V is TRBV7-2; D not certain. V shed 1 base and J shed 5 bases, with 4 bases lying between them. Per germline, CDR1 SGHTA and CDR2 FQGNSA. The CDR3 extends over 12 amino acids. In DNA form, the CDR3 reads TGTGCCAGCAGCTTAGATAGAGATACGCAGTATTTT. It codes for CASSLDRDTQYF.

V is TRBV19 and J is TRBJ1-5; 9 bases are a match to TRBD1. With 7 bases clipped from V and 6 bases from J, the junction kept 10 bases outside the gene matches. In germline, CDR1 is LNHDA, CDR2 SQIVND (reference sequence). The CDR3 contains 15 residues. The CDR3 spells CASTIFGQGSQPQHF. The CDR3 bases are TGTGCCAGTACCATTTTTGGACAGGGGAGTCAGCCCCAGCATTTT.

The chain links TRBV5-1 to TRBJ2-1; 8 nucleotides align to TRBD2. Germline-derived CDR1 and CDR2 are SGHRS and YFSETQ. The CDR3 spans 16 residues. V lost 0 bases, J lost 9 bases, and 11 bases stayed unmatched. CDR3 nucleotides: TGCGCCAGCAGCTTGGACCGGCTAGCGGGTCCTCGTGAGCAGTTCTTC. It is translated as CASSLDRLAGPREQFF.

The genes are TRBV5-1 and TRBJ2-2; D may be TRBD1 (6 bases). There are 14 residues in the CDR3. Germline CDR1 and CDR2: SGHRS and YFSETQ. The V end lost 2 bases, the J end lost 4 bases, and 9 bases lay between the germline ends. The CDR3 region is CASSFTGITGELFF. The CDR3 DNA reads TGCGCCAGCAGCTTCACAGGGATCACCGGGGAGCTGTTTTTT. The full variable domain, in which reference TRBV5-1 and TRBJ2-2 provide the parts outside the CDR3, is KAGVTQTPRYLIKTRGQQVTLSCSPISGHRSVSWYQQTPGQGLQFLFEYFSETQRNKGNFPGRFSGRQFSNSRSEMNVSTLELGDSALYLCASSFTGITGELFFGEGSRLTVL.

The chain links TRBV28 to TRBJ2-7; 7 bases match TRBD1. The CDR3 length is 15 residues. J was trimmed by 2 bases and V by 6 bases; bases with no gene match: 10. Looked up from germline, CDR1 is MDHEN and CDR2 is SYDVKM. The CDR3 sequence is CASSLLGTDPYEQYF. In DNA, the CDR3 is TGTGCCAGCAGCTTGCTAGGGACAGACCCCTACGAGCAGTACTTC. Complete variable domain (other parts from reference TRBV28 and TRBJ2-7): DVKVTQSSRYLVKRTGEKVFLECVQDMDHENMFWYRQDPGLGLRLIYFSYDVKMKEKGDIPEGYSVSREKKERFSLILESASTNQTSMYLCASSLLGTDPYEQYFGPGTRLTVT.

The chain is built from TRBV27 and TRBJ1-5; perhaps TRBD1 as D (6 bases). This CDR3 has 15 residues. CDR1 is MNHEY and CDR2 is SMNVEV in the germline V gene (reference sequence). V gave up 4 bases and J gave up 3 bases, with 13 bases separating them. CDR3 bases: TGTGCCAGCAGTTCCAATTGGGGGCACAATCAGCCCCAGCATTTT. Residues: CASSSNWGHNQPQHF.

The V call is TRBV10-2, the J call TRBJ2-1; D uncertain. This CDR3 contains 16 residues. The V end lost 1 base, the J end lost 4 bases, and 14 bases lay between the germline ends. Germline lookup yields CDR1 WSHSY and CDR2 SAAADI. The CDR3 reads CASSEFGANLYNEQFF. CDR3 nucleotide sequence: TGCGCCAGCAGTGAGTTTGGAGCGAACTTATACAATGAGCAGTTCTTC.